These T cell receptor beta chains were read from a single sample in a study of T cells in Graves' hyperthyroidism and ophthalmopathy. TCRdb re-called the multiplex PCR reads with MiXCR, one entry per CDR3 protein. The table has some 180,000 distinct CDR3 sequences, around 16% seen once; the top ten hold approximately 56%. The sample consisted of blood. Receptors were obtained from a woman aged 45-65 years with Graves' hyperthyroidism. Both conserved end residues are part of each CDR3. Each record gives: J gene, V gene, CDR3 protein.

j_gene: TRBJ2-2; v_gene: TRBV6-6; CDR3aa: CASSYPSGSGGRNTGELFF
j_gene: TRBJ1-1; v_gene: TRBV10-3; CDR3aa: CAISQGRDTEAFF
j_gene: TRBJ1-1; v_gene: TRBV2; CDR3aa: CASFSAEAFF
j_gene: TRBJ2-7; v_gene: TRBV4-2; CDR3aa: CASSQDAKVGEQYF
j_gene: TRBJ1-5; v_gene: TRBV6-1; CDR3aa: CASTFQGAWDQPQHF
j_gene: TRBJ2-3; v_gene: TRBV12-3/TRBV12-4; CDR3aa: CASSSPGTSGRSTDTQYF
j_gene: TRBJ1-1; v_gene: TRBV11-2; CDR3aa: CASSLLGAGDTEAFF
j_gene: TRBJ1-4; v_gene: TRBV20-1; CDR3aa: CSAKTKGQGLEKLFF
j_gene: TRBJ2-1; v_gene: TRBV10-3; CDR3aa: CATGMGNEQFF
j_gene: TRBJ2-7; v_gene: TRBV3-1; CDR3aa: CASSLASGLYEQYF
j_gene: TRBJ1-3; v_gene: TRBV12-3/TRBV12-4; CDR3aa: CASSDRVSGNTIYF
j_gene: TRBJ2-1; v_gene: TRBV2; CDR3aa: CASSFRTDEQFF
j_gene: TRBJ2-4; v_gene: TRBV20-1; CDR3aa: CSARVDRAKNIQYF
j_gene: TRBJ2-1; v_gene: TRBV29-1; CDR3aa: CSVAMEPRQLLYNEQFF
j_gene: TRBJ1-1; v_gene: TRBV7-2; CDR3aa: CASSADRNTEAFF
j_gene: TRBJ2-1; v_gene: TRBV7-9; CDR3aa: CASRIGEPFWEQFF
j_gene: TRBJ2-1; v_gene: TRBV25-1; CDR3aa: CASSEPSRGERSDEQFF
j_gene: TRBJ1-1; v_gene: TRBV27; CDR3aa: CASSLSSPLDTEAFF
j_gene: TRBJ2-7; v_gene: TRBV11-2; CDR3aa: CASRRLQGRTYEQYF
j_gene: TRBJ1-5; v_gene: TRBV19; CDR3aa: CASILGPGRPNQPQHF
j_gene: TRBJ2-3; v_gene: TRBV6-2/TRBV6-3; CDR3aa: CASKIGATDTQYF
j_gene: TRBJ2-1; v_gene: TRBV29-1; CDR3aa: CSVGGQGLGEQFF
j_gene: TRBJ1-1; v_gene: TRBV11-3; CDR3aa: CASSSRTANTEAFF
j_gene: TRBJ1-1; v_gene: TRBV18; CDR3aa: CASSPPGQGKSEAFF
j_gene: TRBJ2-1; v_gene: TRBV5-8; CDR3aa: CASSFGGLASYEQFF
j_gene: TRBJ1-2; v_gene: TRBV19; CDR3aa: CASSTLRSTGPNKTANYGYTF
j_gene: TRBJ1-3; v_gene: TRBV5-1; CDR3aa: CASSLEGPSSGNTIYF
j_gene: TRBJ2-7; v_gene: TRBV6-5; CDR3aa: CASSYGFEQYF
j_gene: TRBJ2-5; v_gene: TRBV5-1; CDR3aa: CASTVGLAQETQYF
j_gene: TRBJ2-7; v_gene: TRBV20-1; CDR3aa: CSADGTNNYEQYF
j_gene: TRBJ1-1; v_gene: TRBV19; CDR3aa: CASSSRQVTEAFF
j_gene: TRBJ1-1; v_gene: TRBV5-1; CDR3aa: CASSLALGGTEAFF
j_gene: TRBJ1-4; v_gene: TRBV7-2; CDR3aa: CASSWNGIEKLFF
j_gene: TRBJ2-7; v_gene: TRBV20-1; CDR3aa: CSAREGVGQKNYEQYF
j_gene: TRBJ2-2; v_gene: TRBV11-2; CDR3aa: CASRPSGTGELFF
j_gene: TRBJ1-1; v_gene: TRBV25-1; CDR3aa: CASSEYPGGNMNTEAFF
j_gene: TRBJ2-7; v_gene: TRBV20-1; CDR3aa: CSASPLTGKAYEQYF
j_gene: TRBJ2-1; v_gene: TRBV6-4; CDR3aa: CASSDSTSGNNEQFF
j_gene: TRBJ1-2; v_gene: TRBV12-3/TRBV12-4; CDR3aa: CASRPSRAANYGYTF
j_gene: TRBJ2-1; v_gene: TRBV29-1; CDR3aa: CSGRGTSGNNEQFF
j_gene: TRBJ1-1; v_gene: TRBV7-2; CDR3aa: CASSDRIYYNEAFF
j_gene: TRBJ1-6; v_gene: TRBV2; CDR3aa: CADRVDNSPLHF
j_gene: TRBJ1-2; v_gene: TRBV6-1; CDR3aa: CASSGQGYYGYTF
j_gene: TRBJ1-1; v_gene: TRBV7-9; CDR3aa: CASSSDLFRAFF
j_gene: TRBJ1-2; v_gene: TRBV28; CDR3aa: CASRTPRGARGPGYTF
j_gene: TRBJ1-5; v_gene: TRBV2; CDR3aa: CASSSRQSGNQPQHF
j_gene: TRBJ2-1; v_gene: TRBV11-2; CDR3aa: CASSLGPGVGSEQFF
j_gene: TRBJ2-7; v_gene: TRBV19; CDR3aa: CASSTGLAGGIEQYF